This TCR beta chain was retrieved from a study of technical replicates of blood from several donors. Data came from immunoSEQ multiplex PCR; TCRdb stores just in-frame clones and leaves some out. The profile covers 95,000 to 100,000 clones, with approximately 94% appearing a single time and 0.22% taken by the ten largest. The V end lost 2 bases, the J end lost 4 bases, and 8 bases lay between the germline ends. The CDR3 is made up of 12 amino acids. Germline V gives CDR1 GTSNPN, CDR2 SVGIG (reference sequence). The source is a human donor in good health. The chain recombines TRBV30 with TRBJ1-2; D ambiguous. Material for sequencing was T cells isolated from PBMCs. CDR3 loop: CAWSREFYGYTF. The CDR3 coding sequence is TGTGCCTGGAGTAGAGAGTTCTATGGCTACACCTTC. The full variable domain, rest sourced from reference TRBV30 and TRBJ1-2, is SQTIHQWPATLVQPVGSPLSLECTVEGTSNPNLYWYRQAAGRGLQLLFYSVGIGQISSEVPQNLSASRPQDRQFILSSKKLLLSDSGFYLCAWSREFYGYTFGSGTRLTVV.